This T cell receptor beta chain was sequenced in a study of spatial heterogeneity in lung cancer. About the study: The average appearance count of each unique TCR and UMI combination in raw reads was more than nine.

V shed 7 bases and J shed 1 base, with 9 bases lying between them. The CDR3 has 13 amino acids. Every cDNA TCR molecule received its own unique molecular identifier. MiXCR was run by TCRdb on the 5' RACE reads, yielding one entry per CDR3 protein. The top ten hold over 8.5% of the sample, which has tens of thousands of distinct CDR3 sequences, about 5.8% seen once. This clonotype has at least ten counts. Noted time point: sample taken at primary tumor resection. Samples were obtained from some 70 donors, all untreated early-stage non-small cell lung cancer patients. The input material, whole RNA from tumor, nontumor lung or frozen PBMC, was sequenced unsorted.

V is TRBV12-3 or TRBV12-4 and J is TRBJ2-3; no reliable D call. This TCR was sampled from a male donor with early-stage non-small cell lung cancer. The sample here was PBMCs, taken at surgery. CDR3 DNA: TGTGCCAGCAAGAGAGATGGCACAGATACGCAGTATTTT. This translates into CASKRDGTDTQYF.